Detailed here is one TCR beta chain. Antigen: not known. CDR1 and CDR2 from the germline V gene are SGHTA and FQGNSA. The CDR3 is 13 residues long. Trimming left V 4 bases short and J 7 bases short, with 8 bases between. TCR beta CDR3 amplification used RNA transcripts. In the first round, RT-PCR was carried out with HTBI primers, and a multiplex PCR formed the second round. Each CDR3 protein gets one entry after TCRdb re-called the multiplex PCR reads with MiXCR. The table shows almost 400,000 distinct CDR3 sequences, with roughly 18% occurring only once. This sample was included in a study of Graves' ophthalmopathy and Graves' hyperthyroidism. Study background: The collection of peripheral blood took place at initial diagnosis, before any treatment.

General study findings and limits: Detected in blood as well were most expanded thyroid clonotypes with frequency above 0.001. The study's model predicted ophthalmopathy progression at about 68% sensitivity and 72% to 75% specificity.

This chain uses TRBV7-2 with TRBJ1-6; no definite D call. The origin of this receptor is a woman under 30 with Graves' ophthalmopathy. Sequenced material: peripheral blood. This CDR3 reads CASSSLQNSPLHF. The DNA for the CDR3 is TGTGCCAGCAGCTCCCTCCAGAATTCACCCCTCCACTTT.